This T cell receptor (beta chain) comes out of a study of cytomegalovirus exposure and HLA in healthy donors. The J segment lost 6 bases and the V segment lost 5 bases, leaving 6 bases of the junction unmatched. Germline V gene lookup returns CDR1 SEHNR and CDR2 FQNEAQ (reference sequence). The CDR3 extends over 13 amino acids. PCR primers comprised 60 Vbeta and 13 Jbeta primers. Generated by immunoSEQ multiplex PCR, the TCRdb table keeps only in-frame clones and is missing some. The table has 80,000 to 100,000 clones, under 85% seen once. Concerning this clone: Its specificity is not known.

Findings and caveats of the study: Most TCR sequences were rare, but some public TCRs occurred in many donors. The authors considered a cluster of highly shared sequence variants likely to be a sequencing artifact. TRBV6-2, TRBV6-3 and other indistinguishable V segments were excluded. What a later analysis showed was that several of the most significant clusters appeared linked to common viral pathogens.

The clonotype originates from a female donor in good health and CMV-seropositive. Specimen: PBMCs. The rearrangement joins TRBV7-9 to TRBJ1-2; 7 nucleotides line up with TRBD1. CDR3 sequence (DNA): TGTGCCAGCAGCCAGACAGGGTTAGATGGCTACACCTTC. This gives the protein CASSQTGLDGYTF. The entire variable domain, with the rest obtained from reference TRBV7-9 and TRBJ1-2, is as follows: DTGVSQNPRHKITKRGQNVTFRCDPISEHNRLYWYRQTLGQGPEFLTYFQNEAQLEKSRLLSDRFSAERPKGSFSTLEIQRTEQGDSAMYLCASSQTGLDGYTFGSGTRLTVV.